This T cell receptor (beta chain) emerged from a study of Ad26.COV2.S vaccination and SARS-CoV-2 variants. General study points: Spike-specific responses of CD8+ and CD4+ T cells were reported to display substantial breadth after vaccination.

TCRdb's copy holds only in-frame clones and misses some; the assay was immunoSEQ multiplex PCR. The table shows 400,000 to 450,000 clones, with about nine tenths occurring only once. In its sample, this clone was seen a few times. Its antigen is undetermined. The V and J ends lost 1 base and 5 bases respectively, with 9 bases between them. Germline CDR1 SEHNR, CDR2 FQNEAQ (reference sequence). This CDR3 is 14 amino acids long. Specified treatment: 15 to 20 received Ad26.COV2.S at low or high dose, single or two shots; 5 received placebo; per-sample allocation not given. Sampling took place 63 days after the first vaccine or placebo injection.

The TCR originated in a person aged 18-60 years who received the Ad26.COV2.S COVID-19 vaccine or a placebo. The genes are TRBV7-9 and TRBJ1-5; D is uncertain. The sample was peripheral blood, taken in a trial of Ad26.COV2.S vaccine versus placebo. CDR3 nucleotides: TGTGCCAGCAGCTTAGACAATCGCGATCAGCCCCAGCATTTT. Translated, it gives CASSLDNRDQPQHF.